This T cell receptor (beta chain) is drawn from a study of blood T cell repertoires in COVID-19. Across the whole study: From the United States, Italy and Spain came samples of acute and convalescent COVID-19. T cells, B-cell-depleted T cells, or PBMCs supplied cDNA or gDNA.

This clone was found many times. In the original analysis: The authors estimated nucleated cell counts from reference gene primer amplification. The protocol was immunoSEQ multiplex PCR, while the TCRdb copy is restricted to in-frame clones and leaves out a portion. That table supplies the V and J calls and clone size; D and trimming were determined from the DNA. The sample lists roughly 160,000 clones; 83% were seen once. This clonotype originated in a woman older than 75 with acute or convalescent COVID-19. Sequencing was performed on peripheral blood.

The CDR3 here is CASSLFGEAQYF. The CDR3 DNA sequence: TGTGCCAGCAGCTTGTTCGGAGAGGCGCAGTATTTT. The rearrangement uses TRBV11-2 and TRBJ2-3, with no clear D. This CDR3 is built from 12 residues. V lost 3 bases and J 10 bases, leaving 11 bases between the germline ends. Per germline, CDR1 SGHAT and CDR2 FQNNGV.